Below are 27 T cell receptor beta chains sequenced from a single sample in a study of early stage breast cancer tumors. The method was immunoSEQ multiplex PCR; TCRdb's version includes in-frame clones alone and lacks a portion of them. The sample consists of 25,000 to 30,000 clones, 80% of them appearing once. Sequencing input: blood. The receptors were gathered from a person between 60 and 70 years old with breast cancer.

This clone has a single count. V gene TRBV25-1 combines with J gene TRBJ2-7; TRBD1 matches 10 bases. Germline V gene sequence: CDR1 MGHDK, CDR2 SYGVNS. V shed 10 bases, J shed 7 bases, and the junction held 10 bases outside the gene matches. The CDR3 runs to 13 residues. CDR3 loop: CATTRQGAGEQYF. The CDR3 DNA reads TGTGCCACTACTCGACAGGGGGCGGGTGAGCAGTACTTC.

V is TRBV2 and J is TRBJ1-5, with 7 bases identical to TRBD1. V shed 6 bases and J 2 bases; nucleotides not matched to a gene: 7. The CDR3 is 15 residues long. Germline CDR1 and CDR2: SNHLY and FYNNEI. CDR3 residues: CASRTQGMGNQPQHF. The DNA of the CDR3 is TGTGCCAGCAGGACACAGGGGATGGGCAATCAGCCCCAGCATTTT.

This sequence joins TRBV9 and TRBJ2-2; D remains unclear. Germline V gene sequence: CDR1 SGDLS, CDR2 YYNGEE. CDR3 length equals 14 residues. Trimming left V 0 bases short and J 3 bases short, with 6 bases between. The CDR3 region is CASSVGGDTGELFF. In nucleotides, the CDR3 is TGTGCCAGCAGCGTAGGAGGAGACACCGGGGAGCTGTTTTTT.

The CDR3 DNA follows: TGCGCCAGCAGTTCCGGGACTAGCGGGAATGAGCAGTTCTTC. Encoded protein: CASSSGTSGNEQFF. This rearrangement joins TRBV10-1 to TRBJ2-1; 12 nucleotides agree with TRBD2. With 5 bases clipped from V and 7 bases from J, the junction kept 3 bases outside the gene matches. Germline assignment: CDR1 WNHNN and CDR2 SYGVQD (reference sequence). The CDR3 loop spans 14 amino acids.

The J gene is TRBJ2-5, the V gene TRBV13; 8 bases line up with TRBD1. CDR1 is PRHDT, CDR2 FYEKMQ, per germline (reference sequence). This CDR3 contains 14 residues. V was pared by 5 bases and J by 5 bases, with 7 bases of the junction left unmatched. CDR3 DNA sequence: TGTGCCAGCAGCCTCGGACAGGGCGGGGAGACCCAGTACTTC. It specifies CASSLGQGGETQYF.

The chain uses TRBV9 and TRBJ1-2; D unresolved. The V and J ends lost 0 bases and 3 bases respectively, with 24 bases between them. Germline V CDR1 and CDR2: SGDLS, YYNGEE. The CDR3 is made up of 19 amino acids. The CDR3 nucleotides read TGTGCCAGCAGCGTAGTTCGGGAGGGAGGATCCCTTTTCCACTATGGCTACACCTTC. Protein: CASSVVREGGSLFHYGYTF.

This clone came up once. V gene TRBV7-2 combines with J gene TRBJ2-7, with a possible D match to TRBD1 (5 bases). Germline V gene sequence: CDR1 SGHTA, CDR2 FQGNSA. This CDR3 is built from 13 residues. DNA for the CDR3: TGTGCCAGCAGCTTAGCCGGTGAACAGGCCGCTCGGGTC. This sequence encodes CASSLAGEQAARV.

The V gene is TRBV15, the J gene TRBJ1-1; no definite D call. This CDR3 has 15 residues. The ends were cut back, 5 bases at V and 1 base at J, with 14 bases in the middle. Germline-derived CDR1 and CDR2 are LNHNV and YYDKDF (reference sequence). The DNA of the CDR3 is TGTGCCACCAGCCTCCCTCGAACAGCGAACACTGAAGCTTTCTTT. Amino acid sequence: CATSLPRTANTEAFF.

The gene calls are TRBV18 and TRBJ1-5; D is undetermined. V was pared by 1 base and J by 0 bases, with 10 bases between. The CDR3 has 16 residues. Germline V gene data show CDR1 as KGHSH and CDR2 as LQKENI. The CDR3 region has the DNA TGTGCCAGCTCACCACTTAGTCAAGATAGCAATCAGCCCCAGCATTTT. It codes for CASSPLSQDSNQPQHF.

This rearrangement joins TRBV7-2 to TRBJ1-5; D is perhaps TRBD1 (6 bases). CDR1 is SGHTA and CDR2 is FQGNSA in the germline V gene. This CDR3 is built from 13 residues. Trimming stripped 5 bases from V and 1 base from J, with 6 bases between. The CDR3 DNA is TGTGCCAGCAGCGGACAGAGCAATCAGCCCCAGCATTTT. Translated: CASSGQSNQPQHF.

The DNA for the CDR3 is TGTGCCAGCATACTAACAGATACGCAGTATTTT. Translation: CASILTDTQYF. This rearrangement joins TRBV7-9 to TRBJ2-3; D gene unclear. The CDR3 consists of 11 residues. The V end lost 7 bases, the J end lost 3 bases, and 5 bases lay between the germline ends. Germline loops: CDR1 SEHNR, CDR2 FQNEAQ (reference sequence).

This chain uses TRBV30 with TRBJ2-7; 8 nucleotides align to TRBD2. CDR3 length: 14 amino acids. Germline V lookup: CDR1 GTSNPN, CDR2 SVGIG (reference sequence). V lost 3 bases, J lost 6 bases, and 10 bases stayed unmatched. The CDR3 nucleotides are TGTGCCTGGAGGATGAGCGGGGGCCCAGGCGAGCAGTACTTC. It translates to CAWRMSGGPGEQYF.

This chain links TRBV5-6 with TRBJ2-7, with 13 bases identical to TRBD2. Trimming removed 4 bases from V and 7 bases from J; junction bases left unmatched: 5. Germline-derived CDR1 and CDR2 are SGHDT and YYEEEE. The CDR3 is 14 residues long. CDR3 nucleotide sequence: TGTGCCAGCAGCCTCTTACTAGCGGGAGGGGAGCAGTACTTC. Protein: CASSLLLAGGEQYF.

The V gene is TRBV19, the J gene TRBJ1-5; TRBD1 is a possible D gene (6 bases). This CDR3 has 13 amino acids. Germline V gene data show CDR1 as LNHDA and CDR2 as SQIVND (reference sequence). Trimming cost V 7 bases and J 7 bases, with 14 bases left between them. This chain's CDR3 is CASTDRFSQPQHF. Written as DNA, the CDR3 is TGTGCCAGTACTGACAGGTTTTCGCAGCCCCAGCATTTT.

This clone was detected only a few times. V and J are TRBV28 and TRBJ1-5; D unresolved. Germline CDR1 MDHEN, CDR2 SYDVKM. Between the trimmed V and J ends, which lost 5 bases and 11 bases, there was a span of 19 bases. The CDR3 has 14 residues. CDR3 DNA: TGTGCCAGCAGTATGACCGGGATCACGGGAGCCCAGCATTTT. This encodes CASSMTGITGAQHF.

This clone occurred a few times. V is TRBV19 and J is TRBJ2-1; perhaps TRBD2 as D (5 bases). There are 15 residues in the CDR3. Trimming cost V 10 bases and J 0 bases, with 16 bases left between them. Germline lookup yields CDR1 LNHDA and CDR2 SQIVND (reference sequence). This chain's CDR3 is CATSSAGASYNEQFF. The CDR3 DNA is TGTGCCACCTCATCCGCGGGTGCCTCCTACAATGAGCAGTTCTTC.

The chain uses TRBV11-3 and TRBJ2-2; D remains unclear. CDR1 SGHNT and CDR2 YENEEA come from the germline V gene. The CDR3 runs 15 residues. V was pared by 6 bases and J by 1 base, with 12 bases between. In nucleotides, the CDR3 is TGTGCCAGCAGTTTGGGCCCGGTGAACACCGGGGAGCTGTTTTTT. Translation gives CASSLGPVNTGELFF.

The chain joins TRBV11-3 to TRBJ2-1, with 16 bases identical to TRBD2. Germline CDR1 reads SGHNT; CDR2 reads YENEEA. This CDR3 has 15 residues. Trimming cost V 5 bases and J 8 bases; bases outside gene matches: 3. DNA of the CDR3: TGTGCCAGCAGCCGGGGACTAGCGGGAGGGGATGAGCAGTTCTTC. Translation gives CASSRGLAGGDEQFF.

This clone was recorded a few times. The V gene is TRBV7-9, the J gene TRBJ2-1; D may be TRBD1 (6 bases). This CDR3 has 14 residues. Trimming removed 1 base from V and 4 bases from J, with 8 bases in between. Germline CDR1 and CDR2: SEHNR and FQNEAQ (reference sequence). CDR3 protein: CASSLVTGYNEQFF. CDR3 DNA: TGTGCCAGCAGCTTAGTAACAGGGTACAATGAGCAGTTCTTC.

This rearrangement joins TRBV20-1 to TRBJ2-7; tentatively, D is TRBD2 (6 bases). Germline CDR1 DFQATT, CDR2 SNEGSKA (reference sequence). CDR3 length: 10 residues. V gave up 5 bases and J gave up 4 bases, with 6 bases separating them. The CDR3 spells CSAGGYEQYF. The CDR3 DNA sequence: TGCAGTGCTGGGGGGTACGAGCAGTACTTC.

The DNA for the CDR3 is TGTGCCAGCCGGCCCGGGGTACTAAACTATGGCTACACCTTC. This translates into CASRPGVLNYGYTF. V usage is TRBV28 and J usage is TRBJ1-2; D uncertain. The CDR3 covers 14 residues. The V gene lost 8 bases and the J gene lost 2 bases, with 15 bases spanning the gap. Germline values: CDR1 MDHEN, CDR2 SYDVKM.

The chain carries TRBV30 and TRBJ1-1; 7 bases are a match to TRBD1. The CDR3 sequence is 12 residues long. V was pared by 1 base and J by 9 bases, with 5 bases of the junction left unmatched. Germline values: CDR1 GTSNPN, CDR2 SVGIG (reference sequence). In DNA form, the CDR3 reads TGTGCCTGGAGTGAGACAGGGCTTAAAGCTTTCTTT. It specifies CAWSETGLKAFF.

This clone was detected a few times. The genes are TRBV6-5 and TRBJ1-1; D uncertain. The CDR3 is made up of 15 amino acids. CDR1 and CDR2 from the germline V gene are MNHEY and SVGAGI. The V and J ends lost 2 bases and 1 base respectively, with 11 bases between them. In DNA, the CDR3 is TGTGCCAGCAGTTACAAGAGGATGGGGAACACTGAAGCTTTCTTT. Translated, it gives CASSYKRMGNTEAFF.

The rearrangement links TRBV18 to TRBJ1-3; D not certain. Between the trimmed V and J ends, which lost 2 bases and 4 bases, there was a span of 12 bases. Looked up from germline, CDR1 is KGHSH and CDR2 is LQKENI. The CDR3 runs to 15 residues. The CDR3 DNA reads TGTGCCAGCTCACCAGGTCTCCAGGTCGGAAACACCATATATTTT. As protein: CASSPGLQVGNTIYF.

This clone was seen more than once but under ten times. This sequence joins TRBV27 and TRBJ1-4, with TRBD1 identical over 9 bases. The length of the CDR3 is 14 residues. Looked up from germline, CDR1 is MNHEY and CDR2 is SMNVEV (reference sequence). Trimming took 5 bases from V and 8 from J; bases not matched to a gene: 6. CDR3: CASSPGTGFEKLFF. In DNA form, the CDR3 reads TGTGCCAGCAGTCCGGGGACAGGGTTCGAAAAACTGTTTTTT.

V is TRBV9 and J is TRBJ1-4; maybe TRBD1 (6 bases). The CDR3 sequence is 14 residues long. CDR1 and CDR2 from the germline V gene are SGDLS and YYNGEE. Trimming stripped 0 bases from V and 5 bases from J, with 8 bases between. As DNA, the CDR3 is TGTGCCAGCAGCGTAGGAGACAGGAATGAAAAACTGTTTTTT. Translation: CASSVGDRNEKLFF. Supplemented by reference TRBV9 and TRBJ1-4, the full variable domain reads DSGVTQTPKHLITATGQRVTLRCSPRSGDLSVYWYQQSLDQGLQFLIQYYNGEERAKGNILERFSAQQFPDLHSELNLSSLELGDSALYFCASSVGDRNEKLFFGSGTQLSVL.

This chain connects TRBV7-9 to TRBJ2-7; 8 nucleotides align to TRBD2. Germline lookup yields CDR1 SEHNR and CDR2 FQNEAQ (reference sequence). The CDR3 totals 16 residues. J was trimmed by 1 base and V by 5 bases; bases with no gene match: 10. CDR3 loop: CASSHPALAGSYEQYF. CDR3 DNA sequence: TGTGCCAGCAGCCACCCCGCCCTAGCGGGTTCCTACGAGCAGTACTTC.